These 2 T cell receptor beta chains were sequenced from one sample in a study of T cells in Graves' hyperthyroidism and ophthalmopathy. Researchers took RNA transcripts and amplified the TCR beta CDR3 regions from them. Carried out on the TCR CDR3, a first-round RT-PCR used the HTBI primer set. TCRdb passed the multiplex PCR reads through MiXCR, listing each CDR3 protein once. The data show hundreds of thousands of distinct CDR3 sequences, more than 15% seen once. Sequencing input: blood. These receptors all stem from a middle-aged woman with Graves' ophthalmopathy.

This clonotype has only a few counts. The CDR3 DNA reads TGTGCCAGCAGCTTTGCGGCGGACTATGGCTACACCTTC. Protein product: CASSFAADYGYTF. The chain has TRBV11-2 and TRBJ1-2; D is unclear. Germline V CDR1 and CDR2: SGHAT, FQNNGV. V lost 3 bases and J 3 bases, leaving 8 bases between the germline ends. The CDR3 is made up of 13 amino acids.

This clonotype has a handful of counts. The chain uses TRBV2 and TRBJ2-1; 12 nucleotides agree with TRBD2. The length of the CDR3 is 15 residues. Trimming removed 8 bases from V and 1 base from J; junction bases left unmatched: 3. Germline V lookup: CDR1 SNHLY, CDR2 FYNNEI. CDR3 amino acids: CASGGLAGSYNEQFF. In DNA, the CDR3 is TGTGCCAGCGGGGGACTAGCGGGTTCCTACAATGAGCAGTTCTTC.